This T cell receptor (beta chain) was sequenced for a study of blood T cells in healthy people across ages. General observations from the study: Diversity estimated from one million T cells was considered an underestimate.

Combining a sample-barcoded 5' primer with a J-beta primer mix, a second PCR ran for 7 to 11 cycles. A template-switch adaptor that had 12 random nucleotides put a tag on each cDNA molecule. No fewer than 2.5 million CDR3-containing paired-end reads came from each sample. MiXCR was run by TCRdb on the 5' RACE reads, yielding one entry per CDR3 protein. The table shows 550,000 to 700,000 distinct CDR3 sequences, with about 25% occurring only once. This clonotype was counted at least ten times. What it binds is unknown. Sequenced input: blood. The sequence was collected from a woman in her seventies in good health.

The CDR3 sequence: CSSASPGATWETQYF. The CDR3 coding sequence is TGCAGTTCGGCCAGCCCGGGGGCGACTTGGGAGACCCAGTACTTC. The chain employs TRBV20-1 and TRBJ2-5; perhaps D is TRBD1 or TRBD2 (6 bases each). This CDR3 spans 15 amino acids. Germline V CDR1 and CDR2: DFQATT, SNEGSKA (reference sequence). V was pared by 8 bases and J by 5 bases, with 24 bases between.